The 21 T cell receptor beta chains in this list originate from one sample, sequenced in a study of T cell changes during pregnancy in multiple sclerosis. Profiling relied on immunoSEQ multiplex PCR, and the TCRdb table lists in-frame clones only, not all of them. Of 50,000 to 75,000 clones in the sample, 91% were seen once. This sample comprised peripheral blood, obtained after pregnancy. These receptors were collected from a female donor in good health, enrolled as a control in a pregnancy study.

The CDR3 coding sequence is TGTGCCAGCAGATTACAGGGGTTCTATGGCTACACCTTC. Protein sequence: CASRLQGFYGYTF. V usage is TRBV28 and J usage is TRBJ1-2; 7 nucleotides align to TRBD1. Germline CDR1 reads MDHEN; CDR2 reads SYDVKM. This CDR3 has 13 residues. The J segment lost 4 bases and the V segment lost 6 bases, leaving 5 bases of the junction unmatched.

J is TRBJ2-5 and V is TRBV4-1; 8 bases fit TRBD2. CDR1 MGHRA and CDR2 YSYEKL come from the germline V gene. CDR3 length: 15 amino acids. Unmatched junction bases numbered 5, after V lost 0 bases and J lost 5 bases. The DNA for the CDR3 is TGCGCCAGCAGCCAAGATCTCGTAGCGGGGGAGACCCAGTACTTC. Its protein is CASSQDLVAGETQYF.

This clone occurred once. The rearrangement links TRBV7-2 to TRBJ2-2; TRBD2 is a possible D gene (6 bases). CDR1 SGHTA and CDR2 FQGNSA come from the germline V gene. The CDR3 runs 14 residues. V gave up 0 bases and J gave up 5 bases, with 7 bases separating them. The chain's CDR3 is CASSLAGGTGELFF. CDR3 bases: TGTGCCAGCAGCTTAGCGGGGGGTACCGGGGAGCTGTTTTTT.

The CDR3 DNA is TGTGCCGGCGCGGGCTCCTACAATGAGCAGTTCTTC. It codes for CAGAGSYNEQFF. The V and J genes are TRBV30 and TRBJ2-1; tentatively, D is TRBD2 (5 bases). CDR3 length equals 12 residues. V was shortened by 8 bases and J by 0 bases, with 8 bases between the two germline ends. The germline gives CDR1 GTSNPN, CDR2 SVGIG (reference sequence). The entire variable domain, with the rest obtained from reference TRBV30 and TRBJ2-1, is as follows: SQTIHQWPATLVQPVGSPLSLECTVEGTSNPNLYWYRQAAGRGLQLLFYSVGIGQISSEVPQNLSASRPQDRQFILSSKKLLLSDSGFYLCAGAGSYNEQFFGPGTRLTVL.

The CDR3 DNA reads TGTGCTAGCACCGGTCGTCGGGTTGCGGGGGTAGTTACTGAAGCTTTCTTT. This sequence encodes CASTGRRVAGVVTEAFF. The rearrangement joins TRBV12-5 to TRBJ1-1, with TRBD1 as a possible D gene (5 bases). There are 17 residues in the CDR3. The germline V and J ends were trimmed by 9 bases and 5 bases, with 28 bases remaining between them. CDR1 and CDR2 from the germline V gene are LGHNT and FRNRAP.

The chain couples TRBV19 to TRBJ1-1, with a possible D match to TRBD1 (6 bases). This CDR3 comprises 12 residues. Germline V lookup: CDR1 LNHDA, CDR2 SQIVND (reference sequence). V was shortened by 9 bases and J by 3 bases, with 11 bases between the two germline ends. This chain's CDR3 is CASSRQDTEAFF. The CDR3 bases are TGTGCCAGCTCTCGACAGGACACTGAAGCTTTCTTT.

V and J are TRBV2 and TRBJ1-1; D uncertain. Trimming cost V 10 bases and J 3 bases, with 9 bases left between them. Germline assignment: CDR1 SNHLY and CDR2 FYNNEI. The CDR3 has 11 residues. CDR3 loop: CATFRYTEAFF. The CDR3 DNA reads as TGTGCCACCTTCAGGTACACTGAAGCTTTCTTT.

The rearrangement links TRBV5-1 to TRBJ2-3, with D tentatively TRBD2 (6 bases). The germline V and J ends were trimmed by 1 base and 0 bases, with 9 bases remaining between them. Germline-derived CDR1 and CDR2 are SGHRS and YFSETQ. This CDR3 is 15 amino acids long. CDR3 in DNA: TGCGCCAGCAGCTTGCTCGGGACTAGCACAGATACGCAGTATTTT. Translated, it gives CASSLLGTSTDTQYF.

The chain's CDR3 is CARRERGCQETQYF. Written as DNA, the CDR3 is TGCGCCAGGCGAGAGAGGGGGTGCCAAGAGACCCAGTACTTC. The chain joins TRBV5-1 to TRBJ2-5; D perhaps matches TRBD1 (6 bases). The ends were cut back, 8 bases at V and 1 base at J, with 15 bases in the middle. In germline, CDR1 is SGHRS, CDR2 YFSETQ. This CDR3 is built from 14 residues.

CDR3 residues: CASSGRTGGDTEAFF. In DNA, the CDR3 is TGTGCCAGCAGTGGTCGAACAGGGGGCGACACTGAAGCTTTCTTT. The gene calls are TRBV2 and TRBJ1-1; TRBD1 aligns across 9 bases. Germline trimming cut 4 bases from V and 3 bases from J; bases unmatched to any gene: 6. The germline V gene has CDR1 SNHLY and CDR2 FYNNEI. CDR3 length equals 15 residues.

V is TRBV5-5 and J is TRBJ1-2; no definite D call. This CDR3 comprises 15 residues. The V gene's germline CDR1 is SGHKS and CDR2 YYEKEE (reference sequence). V shed 2 bases and J shed 5 bases, with 16 bases lying between them. Written as DNA, the CDR3 is TGTGCCAGCAGCTTAGGATTCGGAGAACTTTATGGCTACACCTTC. Amino acids: CASSLGFGELYGYTF.

The chain joins TRBV7-8 to TRBJ2-2; D is perhaps TRBD2 (6 bases). The germline gives CDR1 SGHVS, CDR2 FQNEAQ. V shed 11 bases and J shed 2 bases, with 15 bases lying between them. This CDR3 region has 14 residues. The CDR3 sequence is CAGGTLGNTGELFF. CDR3 DNA: TGTGCCGGGGGGACTCTAGGTAACACCGGGGAGCTGTTTTTT.

The chain combines TRBV11-2 with TRBJ2-2; D uncertain. The V gene lost 5 bases and the J gene lost 1 base, with 5 bases spanning the gap. This CDR3 is built from 13 residues. The germline V gene encodes CDR1 SGHAT and CDR2 FQNNGV. CDR3 protein: CASSGRNTGELFF. Here the CDR3 DNA reads TGTGCCAGCAGCGGGCGGAACACCGGGGAGCTGTTTTTT.

This rearrangement joins TRBV19 to TRBJ1-4, with D possibly TRBD1 on 5 matching bases. Germline V lookup: CDR1 LNHDA, CDR2 SQIVND (reference sequence). V was shortened by 5 bases and J by 6 bases, with 13 bases between the two germline ends. This CDR3 region has 14 residues. The CDR3: CASSVRGEDEKLFF. CDR3 nucleotide sequence: TGTGCCAGTAGTGTCCGGGGGGAAGATGAAAAACTGTTTTTT.

This rearrangement joins TRBV7-9 to TRBJ1-1, with 8 bases lining up with TRBD1. V gave up 3 bases and J gave up 8 bases; unmatched junction bases: 2. Germline CDR1 reads SEHNR; CDR2 reads FQNEAQ (reference sequence). CDR3 length: 12 amino acids. CDR3 region: CASSLTGEEAFF. CDR3 coding DNA: TGTGCCAGCAGCTTGACAGGGGAGGAAGCTTTCTTT.

The chain combines TRBV2 with TRBJ2-7, with D possibly matching TRBD1 (6 bases). V shed 5 bases and J shed 5 bases, with 22 bases lying between them. The CDR3 runs to 16 residues. Looked up from germline, CDR1 is SNHLY and CDR2 is FYNNEI. This CDR3 reads CASSNLRRGDPDEQYF. CDR3 in DNA: TGTGCCAGCAGTAATTTACGCAGGGGCGACCCCGACGAGCAGTACTTC.

The table lists this clone with a count of one. The chain is built from TRBV6-5 and TRBJ2-1; no reliable D call. Germline lookup yields CDR1 MNHEY and CDR2 SVGAGI. The V and J ends lost 2 bases and 7 bases respectively, with 9 bases between them. The CDR3 length is 13 residues. The CDR3 bases are TGTGCCAGCAGTTACCCAAGCATGAATGAGCAGTTCTTC. As protein: CASSYPSMNEQFF.

The chain combines TRBV15 with TRBJ2-2, with D unclear. CDR3 length: 15 amino acids. V dropped 4 bases and J dropped 0 bases, with 9 bases sitting between them. CDR1 and CDR2 from the germline V gene are LNHNV and YYDKDF (reference sequence). Here the CDR3 DNA reads TGTGCCACCAGCACACATCAGACGAACACCGGGGAGCTGTTTTTT. Protein sequence: CATSTHQTNTGELFF.

The chain has TRBV27 and TRBJ1-2, with 10 bases identical to TRBD1. The CDR3 covers 16 residues. CDR1 is MNHEY and CDR2 is SMNVEV in the germline V gene (reference sequence). The V and J ends lost 5 bases and 6 bases, in that order; junction bases with no gene match: 12. CDR3 DNA sequence: TGTGCCAGCAGTCCCCGGGACAGGGGCAATTTTGATGGCTACACCTTC. It is translated as CASSPRDRGNFDGYTF.

The rearrangement joins TRBV21-1 to TRBJ2-1; TRBD1, the table's D call, lacks a check against the DNA. TRBV21-1 is described as a pseudogene. This CDR3 has 14 amino acids. The CDR3 protein is CASSNPQGVPEQFF. Written as DNA, the CDR3 is TGTGCCAGCAGCAATCCTCAAGGGGTACCTGAGCAGTTCTTC.

This clone was recorded only once. The genes are TRBV4-2 and TRBJ2-7, with D perhaps matching TRBD2 (5 bases). This CDR3 contains 14 residues. The germline V gene encodes CDR1 LGHNA and CDR2 YNFKEQ. Trimming took off 3 bases at V and 0 bases at J, with 9 bases between the two ends. The DNA of the CDR3 is TGTGCCAGCAGCCAGGGTCGGGGCTCCTACGAGCAGTACTTC. It specifies CASSQGRGSYEQYF.